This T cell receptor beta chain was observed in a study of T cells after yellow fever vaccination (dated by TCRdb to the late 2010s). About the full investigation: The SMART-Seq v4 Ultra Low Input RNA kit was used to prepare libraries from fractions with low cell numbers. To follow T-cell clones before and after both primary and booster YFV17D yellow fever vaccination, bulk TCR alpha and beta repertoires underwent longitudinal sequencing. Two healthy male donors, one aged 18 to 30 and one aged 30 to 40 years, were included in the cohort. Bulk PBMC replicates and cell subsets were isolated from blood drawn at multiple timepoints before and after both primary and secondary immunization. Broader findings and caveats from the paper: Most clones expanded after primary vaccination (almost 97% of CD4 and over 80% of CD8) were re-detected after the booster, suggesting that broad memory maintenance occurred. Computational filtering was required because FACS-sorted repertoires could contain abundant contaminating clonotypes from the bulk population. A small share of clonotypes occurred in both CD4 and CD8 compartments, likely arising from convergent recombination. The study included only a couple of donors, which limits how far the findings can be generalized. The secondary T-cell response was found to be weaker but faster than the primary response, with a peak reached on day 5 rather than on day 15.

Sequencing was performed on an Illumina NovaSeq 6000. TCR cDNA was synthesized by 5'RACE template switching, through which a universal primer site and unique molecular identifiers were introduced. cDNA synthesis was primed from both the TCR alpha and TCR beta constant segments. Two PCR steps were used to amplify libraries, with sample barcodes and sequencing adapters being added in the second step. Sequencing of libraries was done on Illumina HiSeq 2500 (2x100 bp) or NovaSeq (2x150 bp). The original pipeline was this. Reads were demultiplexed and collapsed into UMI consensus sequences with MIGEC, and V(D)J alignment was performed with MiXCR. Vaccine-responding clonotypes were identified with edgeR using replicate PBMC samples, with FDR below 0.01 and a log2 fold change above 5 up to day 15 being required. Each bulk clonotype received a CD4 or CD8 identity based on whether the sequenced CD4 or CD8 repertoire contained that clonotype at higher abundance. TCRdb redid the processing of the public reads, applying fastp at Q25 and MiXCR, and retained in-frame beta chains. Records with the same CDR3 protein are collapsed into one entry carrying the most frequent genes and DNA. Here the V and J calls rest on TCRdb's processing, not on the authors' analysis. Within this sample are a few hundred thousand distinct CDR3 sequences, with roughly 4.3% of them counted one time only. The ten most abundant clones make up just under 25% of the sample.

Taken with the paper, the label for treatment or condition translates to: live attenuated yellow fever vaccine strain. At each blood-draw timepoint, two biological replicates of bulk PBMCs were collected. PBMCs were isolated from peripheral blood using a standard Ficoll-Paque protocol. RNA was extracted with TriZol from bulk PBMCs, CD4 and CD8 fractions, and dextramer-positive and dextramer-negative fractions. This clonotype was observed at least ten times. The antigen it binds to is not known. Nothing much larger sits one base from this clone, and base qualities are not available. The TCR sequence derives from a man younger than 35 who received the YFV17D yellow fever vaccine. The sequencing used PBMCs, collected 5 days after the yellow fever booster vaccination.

The CDR3 sequence is CASSKERGGHEEREQYV. The nucleotide sequence is given as TGTGCCAGCAGCAAAGAGCGGGGGGGCCACGAGGAGCGCGAGCAGTACGTC. In this chain, TRBV21-1 is recombined with TRBJ2-7; the table assigns TRBD1, which was not confirmed against the DNA. TRBV21-1 is deemed a pseudogene. The CDR3 covers 17 residues, taking in both the cysteine and the valine. Just the 51-base CDR3 DNA is kept, in frame starting at base 1.